This is a list of T cell receptor beta chains from one sample in a study of cytomegalovirus exposure and HLA in healthy donors. Only in-frame clones appear in the TCRdb table, and some are missing; sequencing was by immunoSEQ multiplex PCR. The data hold around 140,000 clones, with roughly 74% observed a single time. Sequences were obtained from PBMCs. These receptors were collected from a woman in her 40s in good health and CMV-seropositive. CDR3s include the opening cysteine and the closing phenylalanine or tryptophan. The D gene is left open where the match is weak. Clone size is not always given. Where it is, it says once, few, many or a class for expanded clones.

J,D,size,V,CDR3,DNA
TRBJ2-7,TRBD2,.,TRBV5-6,CASSFASGDPNGEQYF,TGTGCCAGCAGCTTCGCAAGCGGGGACCCGAACGGCGAGCAGTACTTC
TRBJ1-2,.,.,TRBV28,CASRTTGTPEEYGYTF,TGTGCCAGCAGAACAACCGGGACTCCAGAGGAGTATGGCTACACCTTC
TRBJ2-1,.,.,TRBV6-4,CASSPGISTTNEQFF,TGTGCCAGCAGCCCCGGGATATCAACCACTAATGAGCAGTTCTTC
TRBJ2-2,TRBD1,.,TRBV29-1,CSAIGQAQTGELFF,TGCAGCGCCATCGGACAGGCGCAAACCGGGGAGCTGTTTTTT
TRBJ2-2,.,.,TRBV5-6,CASSPNPASKRAGELFF,TGTGCCAGCAGCCCGAACCCAGCCTCTAAGCGTGCCGGGGAGCTGTTTTTT
TRBJ1-1,TRBD1,.,TRBV30,CAWSFRPGQGVKGTEAFF,TGTGCCTGGAGTTTTCGCCCGGGACAGGGGGTAAAAGGCACTGAAGCTTTCTTT
TRBJ1-5,.,.,TRBV19,CASNGKRARVGNQPQHF,TGTGCCAGTAATGGGAAACGCGCGAGGGTTGGGAATCAGCCCCAGCATTTT
TRBJ2-1,TRBD2,.,TRBV30,CAWSVLAGARDEQFF,TGTGCCTGGAGTGTACTAGCGGGAGCTCGAGATGAGCAGTTCTTC
TRBJ1-4,TRBD1,.,TRBV28,CASSLGGTGVEKLFF,TGTGCCAGCAGTTTGGGTGGGACAGGGGTTGAAAAACTGTTTTTT
TRBJ2-7,TRBD1,.,TRBV7-9,CASSRDRGRGDYEQYF,TGTGCCAGCAGCCGGGACAGGGGGCGTGGGGACTACGAGCAGTACTTC
TRBJ1-2,TRBD1,.,TRBV5-1,CASSTGTVNYGYTF,TGCGCCAGCAGCACCGGGACAGTTAACTATGGCTACACCTTC
TRBJ2-7,TRBD2,.,TRBV27,CASSFSGLSSYEQYF,TGTGCCAGCAGTTTTAGCGGGTTGAGCTCCTACGAGCAGTACTTC
TRBJ2-1,TRBD2,.,TRBV5-1,CASSLSPSGSKVTEQFF,TGCGCCAGCAGCTTATCCCCTAGCGGGAGTAAGGTGACTGAGCAGTTCTTC
TRBJ2-1,.,.,TRBV29-1,CSVGGLTHNEQFF,TGCAGCGTTGGGGGCCTGACGCACAATGAGCAGTTCTTC
TRBJ1-5,.,.,TRBV15,CATSRADQPQHF,TGTGCCACCAGCAGAGCAGATCAGCCCCAGCATTTT
TRBJ2-3,.,.,TRBV5-1,CASSRQASGTDTQYF,TGCGCCAGCAGCCGCCAAGCGAGTGGAACAGATACGCAGTATTTT
TRBJ1-5,TRBD1,.,TRBV18,CASSPGTGGQQPQHF,TGTGCCAGCTCACCCGGGACAGGGGGCCAACAGCCCCAGCATTTT
TRBJ2-1,.,once,TRBV5-1,CASSLGTNYNEQFF,TGCGCCAGCAGCTTGGGGACTAACTACAATGAGCAGTTCTTC
TRBJ2-7,TRBD1,.,TRBV9,CASSVVGLLTGGYEQYF,TGTGCCAGCAGCGTAGTAGGACTGTTGACAGGGGGCTACGAGCAGTACTTC
TRBJ2-3,.,.,TRBV6-1,CASSERGGTDTQYF,TGTGCCAGCAGTGAACGGGGAGGCACAGATACGCAGTATTTT
TRBJ2-7,TRBD2,.,TRBV7-6,CASSHSGKGYEQYF,TGTGCCAGCAGCCATAGCGGGAAAGGGTACGAGCAGTACTTC
TRBJ2-7,TRBD1,few,TRBV10-1,CASSEVGRGMDEQYF,TGCGCCAGCAGTGAGGTGGGCAGGGGGATGGACGAGCAGTACTTC
TRBJ2-7,TRBD2,.,TRBV18,CASSPGLAAYEQYF,TGTGCCAGCTCCCCGGGACTAGCTGCCTACGAGCAGTACTTC
TRBJ2-5,.,.,TRBV19,CASSTGSQETQYF,TGTGCCAGTAGCACAGGGAGCCAAGAGACCCAGTACTTC
TRBJ1-2,.,once,TRBV28,CASTPDNYGYTF,TGTGCCAGCACACCGGACAATTATGGCTACACCTTC
TRBJ2-3,.,.,TRBV27,CASRQANTDTQYF,TGTGCCAGTAGACAGGCCAACACAGATACGCAGTATTTT
TRBJ1-5,.,.,TRBV28,CASSSNNQPQHF,TGTGCCAGCAGTTCCAACAATCAGCCCCAGCATTTT
TRBJ1-5,.,.,TRBV6-1,CASSDYQPQHF,TGTGCCAGCAGTGACTATCAGCCCCAGCATTTT
TRBJ2-2,TRBD1,.,TRBV5-1,CASIGQGSHTGELFF,TGCGCCAGCATAGGACAGGGTTCCCACACCGGGGAGCTGTTTTTT
TRBJ1-4,.,.,TRBV1,CTSSQRGMYGGFF,TGCACCAGCAGCCAACGGGGTATGTACGGTGGGTTTTTT
TRBJ2-7,.,.,TRBV5-1,CASSLNSQGDYEQYF,TGCGCCAGCAGCTTGAACTCCCAGGGTGACTACGAGCAGTACTTC
TRBJ2-1,TRBD1,few,TRBV10-3,CASSPGQSSYNEQFF,TGTGCCAGCAGCCCGGGACAGAGCTCCTACAATGAGCAGTTCTTC
TRBJ2-3,TRBD1,.,TRBV16,CASSNRGQGDTQYF,TGTGCCAGCAGCAACAGGGGGCAGGGAGATACGCAGTATTTT
TRBJ1-5,.,.,TRBV29-1,CSVEEAGPGPQHF,TGCAGCGTTGAAGAGGCGGGCCCCGGGCCCCAGCATTTT
TRBJ1-6,.,.,TRBV10-3,CAIRTGEGNSPLHF,TGTGCCATCAGAACCGGGGAGGGGAATTCACCCCTCCACTTT
TRBJ2-3,TRBD1,.,TRBV7-3,CASRERDRAFSRGDTQYF,TGTGCCAGCAGGGAAAGGGACAGGGCCTTCTCGAGGGGAGATACGCAGTATTTT
TRBJ2-3,.,.,TRBV7-9,CASSPKRRVADTQYF,TGTGCCAGCAGCCCCAAGAGGCGCGTTGCAGATACGCAGTATTTT
TRBJ2-5,.,.,TRBV25-1,CASSEFGQGKETQYF,TGTGCCAGCAGTGAATTTGGCCAGGGGAAAGAGACCCAGTACTTC
TRBJ2-1,TRBD1,.,TRBV29-1,CSVDRGWDEQFF,TGCAGCGTAGACAGGGGATGGGATGAGCAGTTCTTC
TRBJ2-1,.,.,TRBV2,CASGADLRDEQFF,TGTGCCAGTGGGGCGGATCTCCGGGATGAGCAGTTCTTC
TRBJ2-7,.,.,TRBV11-3,CASSKKTGEVAYEQYF,TGTGCCAGCAGCAAAAAGACAGGAGAAGTAGCCTACGAGCAGTACTTC
TRBJ2-1,TRBD2,.,TRBV10-3,CAISVPAGATYNEQFF,TGTGCCATCAGCGTACCGGCGGGAGCAACCTACAATGAGCAGTTCTTC
TRBJ2-7,TRBD2,.,TRBV5-6,CASSLSGSAYEQYF,TGTGCCAGCAGCCTCAGCGGGAGTGCTTACGAGCAGTACTTC
TRBJ1-1,.,.,TRBV28,CASRAGGTEAFF,TGTGCCAGCAGAGCGGGGGGTACTGAAGCTTTCTTT
TRBJ2-2,TRBD2,.,TRBV25-1,CASSEGSGDTGELFF,TGTGCCAGCAGTGAGGGGAGCGGGGACACCGGGGAGCTGTTTTTT